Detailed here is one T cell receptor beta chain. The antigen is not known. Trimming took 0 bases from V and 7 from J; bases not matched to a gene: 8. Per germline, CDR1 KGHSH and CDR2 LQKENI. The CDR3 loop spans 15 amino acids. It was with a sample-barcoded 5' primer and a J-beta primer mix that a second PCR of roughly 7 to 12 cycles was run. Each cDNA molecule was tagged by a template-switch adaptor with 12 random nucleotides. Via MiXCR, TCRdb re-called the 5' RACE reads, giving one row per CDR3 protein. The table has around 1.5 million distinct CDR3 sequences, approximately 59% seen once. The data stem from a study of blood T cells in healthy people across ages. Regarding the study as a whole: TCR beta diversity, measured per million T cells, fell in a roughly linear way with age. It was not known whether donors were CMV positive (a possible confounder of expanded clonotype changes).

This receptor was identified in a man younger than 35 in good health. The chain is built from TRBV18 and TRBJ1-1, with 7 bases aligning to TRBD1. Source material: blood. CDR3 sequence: CASSPPGTARDEAFF. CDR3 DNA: TGTGCCAGCTCACCACCGGGGACAGCCCGGGATGAAGCTTTCTTT.